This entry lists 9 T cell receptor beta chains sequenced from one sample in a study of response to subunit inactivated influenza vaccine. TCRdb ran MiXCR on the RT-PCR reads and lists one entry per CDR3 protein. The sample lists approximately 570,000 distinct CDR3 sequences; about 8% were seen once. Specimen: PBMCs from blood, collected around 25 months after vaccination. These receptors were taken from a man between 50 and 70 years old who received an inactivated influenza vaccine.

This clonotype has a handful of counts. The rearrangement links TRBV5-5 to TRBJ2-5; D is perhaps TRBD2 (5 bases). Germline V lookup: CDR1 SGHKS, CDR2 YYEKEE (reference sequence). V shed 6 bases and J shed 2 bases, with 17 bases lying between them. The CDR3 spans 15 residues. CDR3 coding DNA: TGTGCCAGCACTCTCGTACCGGGGAATCAAGAGACCCAGTACTTC. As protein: CASTLVPGNQETQYF.

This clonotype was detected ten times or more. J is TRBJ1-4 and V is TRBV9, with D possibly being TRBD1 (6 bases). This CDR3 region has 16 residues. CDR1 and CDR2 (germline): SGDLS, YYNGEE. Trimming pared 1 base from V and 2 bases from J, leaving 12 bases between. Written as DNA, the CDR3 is TGTGCCAGCAGCGTAAGCACGGGGGCTACTAATGAAAAACTGTTTTTT. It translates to CASSVSTGATNEKLFF.

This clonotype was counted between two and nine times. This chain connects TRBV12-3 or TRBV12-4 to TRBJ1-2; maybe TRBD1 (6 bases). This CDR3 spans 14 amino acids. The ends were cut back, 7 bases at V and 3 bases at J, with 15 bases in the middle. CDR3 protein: CASTPRRGYYGYTF. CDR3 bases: TGTGCCAGCACCCCGAGGAGGGGGTACTATGGCTACACCTTC.

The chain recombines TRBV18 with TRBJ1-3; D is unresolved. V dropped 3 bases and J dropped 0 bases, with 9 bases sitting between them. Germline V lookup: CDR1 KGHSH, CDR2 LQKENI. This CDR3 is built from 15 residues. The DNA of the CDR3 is TGTGCCAGCTCACCGGACTCAGACTCTGGAAACACCATATATTTT. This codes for CASSPDSDSGNTIYF.

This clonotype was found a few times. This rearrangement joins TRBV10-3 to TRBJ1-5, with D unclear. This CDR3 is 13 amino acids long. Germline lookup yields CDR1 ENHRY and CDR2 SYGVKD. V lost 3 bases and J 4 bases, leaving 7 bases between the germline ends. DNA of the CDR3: TGTGCCATCAGTGAAAGACAAAATCAGCCCCAGCATTTT. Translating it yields CAISERQNQPQHF.

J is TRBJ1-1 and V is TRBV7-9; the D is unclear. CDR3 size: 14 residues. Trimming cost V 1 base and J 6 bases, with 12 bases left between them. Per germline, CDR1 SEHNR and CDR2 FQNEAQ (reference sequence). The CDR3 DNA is TGTGCCAGCAGCTTAGTAAGGGCACGGGCTGAAGCTTTCTTT. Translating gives CASSLVRARAEAFF.

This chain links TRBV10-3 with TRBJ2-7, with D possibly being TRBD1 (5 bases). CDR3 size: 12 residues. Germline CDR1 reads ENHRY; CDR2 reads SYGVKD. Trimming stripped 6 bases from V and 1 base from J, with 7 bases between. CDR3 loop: CAIRKGSYEQYF. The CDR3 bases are TGTGCCATCAGGAAGGGGTCCTACGAGCAGTACTTC.

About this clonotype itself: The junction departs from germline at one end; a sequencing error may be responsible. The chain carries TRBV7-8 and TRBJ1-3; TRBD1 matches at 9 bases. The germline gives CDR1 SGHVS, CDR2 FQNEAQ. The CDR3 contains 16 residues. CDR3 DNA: TGCGCCAGCAGCAGAACCTACAGGGGGCATGGAAACACCATATATTTT. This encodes CASSRTYRGHGNTIYF.

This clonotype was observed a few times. The CDR3 bases are TGCAGCGTTTCAGTTTCGCAGGCCTACGAGCAGTACTTC. Translation gives CSVSVSQAYEQYF. The chain joins TRBV29-1 to TRBJ2-7; D call uncertain. Germline CDR1 reads SQVTM; CDR2 reads ANQGSEA. Trimming took 5 bases from V and 2 from J, leaving 13 bases between them. The CDR3 is made up of 13 amino acids.